One sample yielded the 15 T cell receptor beta chains listed below, sequenced in a study of blood T cell repertoires in COVID-19. Sequencing used immunoSEQ multiplex PCR; TCRdb keeps in-frame clones, though not all of them. The repertoire holds about 55,000 clones, approximately 91% seen once, with under 8.5% in the top ten. Sequenced input: peripheral blood. The receptors were sampled from a man aged 55 to 70 with active COVID-19.

This clone was counted a single time. This chain joins TRBV24-1 and TRBJ2-1, with 12 bases matching TRBD2. CDR3 length: 16 residues. The J segment lost 4 bases and the V segment lost 2 bases, leaving 2 bases of the junction unmatched. From germline, CDR1 is KGHDR and CDR2 SFDVKD. The CDR3 nucleotides read TGTGCCACCAGTGATTCCGGGACTAGCGGGTACAATGAGCAGTTCTTC. This encodes CATSDSGTSGYNEQFF.

This sequence joins TRBV9 and TRBJ2-5; TRBD2 aligns across 8 bases. The germline V gene has CDR1 SGDLS and CDR2 YYNGEE. Unmatched junction bases numbered 7, after V lost 5 bases and J lost 4 bases. The CDR3 covers 14 residues. The CDR3 spells CASSLAGTTETQYF. The DNA of the CDR3 is TGTGCCAGCAGTCTAGCGGGTACCACAGAGACCCAGTACTTC.

The V call is TRBV30, the J call TRBJ2-6; no reliable D call. CDR3 length: 15 amino acids. Trimming removed 3 bases from V and 2 bases from J, with 11 bases in between. Germline-derived CDR1 and CDR2 are GTSNPN and SVGIG (reference sequence). CDR3 in amino acids: CAWRGEWAGANVLTF. The DNA for the CDR3 is TGTGCCTGGAGAGGAGAGTGGGCTGGGGCCAACGTCCTGACTTTC.

The table lists this clone with a count of one. This chain connects TRBV5-1 to TRBJ2-1; 7 nucleotides line up with TRBD2. CDR3 length: 16 amino acids. Germline trimming cut 4 bases from V and 2 bases from J; bases unmatched to any gene: 9. From germline, CDR1 is SGHRS and CDR2 YFSETQ. CDR3: CASSPGLVEAYNEQFF. The CDR3 DNA reads as TGCGCCAGCAGCCCCGGACTAGTCGAGGCCTACAATGAGCAGTTCTTC.

The gene calls are TRBV5-6 and TRBJ1-2; 7 bases line up with TRBD1. The length of the CDR3 is 14 residues. V dropped 1 base and J dropped 7; count of bases not matched to a gene: 7. Germline CDR1 and CDR2: SGHDT and YYEEEE. CDR3 amino acids: CASSLRQGVSGYTF. The DNA of the CDR3 is TGTGCCAGCAGCTTGAGGCAGGGGGTGAGTGGCTACACCTTC.

A single count supports this clone. The rearrangement uses TRBV18 and TRBJ2-1; 7 bases are a match to TRBD1. The V and J ends lost 6 bases and 0 bases, in that order; junction bases with no gene match: 5. Germline V gene lookup returns CDR1 KGHSH and CDR2 LQKENI. The CDR3 contains 15 residues. The CDR3, as DNA: TGTGCCAGCTCGGCGACAGGGAGCTCCTACAATGAGCAGTTCTTC. It yields the protein CASSATGSSYNEQFF. Full variable domain (missing parts from reference TRBV18 and TRBJ2-1): NAGVMQNPRHLVRRRGQEARLRCSPMKGHSHVYWYRQLPEEGLKFMVYLQKENIIDESGMPKERFSAEFPKEGPSILRIQQVVRGDSAAYFCASSATGSSYNEQFFGPGTRLTVL.

The chain uses TRBV30 and TRBJ2-1; no reliable D call. The CDR3 consists of 12 residues. CDR1 GTSNPN and CDR2 SVGIG come from the germline V gene (reference sequence). Trimming removed 0 bases at V and 7 bases at J, with 7 bases between. CDR3 DNA sequence: TGTGCCTGGAGTGTTCTCGGGAATGAGCAGTTCTTC. It specifies CAWSVLGNEQFF.

The chain is built from TRBV5-1 and TRBJ2-1, with TRBD2 as a possible D gene (6 bases). CDR3 length equals 15 residues. CDR1 and CDR2 from the germline V gene are SGHRS and YFSETQ. V was shortened by 0 bases and J by 5 bases, with 12 bases between the two germline ends. CDR3 region: CASSLGSGLNNEQFF. The CDR3 nucleotides are TGCGCCAGCAGCTTGGGGAGCGGGTTAAACAATGAGCAGTTCTTC.

The chain carries TRBV18 and TRBJ2-7, with TRBD1 matching 8 bases. V shed 4 bases, J shed 1 base, and the junction held 12 bases outside the gene matches. Germline V gives CDR1 KGHSH, CDR2 LQKENI. This CDR3 is 17 amino acids long. The CDR3 sequence: CASSLTGTGASSYEQYF. CDR3 DNA sequence: TGTGCCAGCTCACTCACCGGGACAGGAGCCTCGTCCTACGAGCAGTACTTC.

This clone has a single count. The CDR3 loop reads CASSLSSGSAYNEQFF. The CDR3 nucleotides are TGTGCCAGCAGCTTGTCTAGCGGGAGCGCCTACAATGAGCAGTTCTTC. The V call is TRBV11-2, the J call TRBJ2-1; 10 bases line up with TRBD2. Germline V gene data show CDR1 as SGHAT and CDR2 as FQNNGV. Trimming removed 3 bases from V and 2 bases from J; junction bases left unmatched: 4. CDR3 size: 16 residues. Using reference TRBV11-2 and TRBJ2-1 for the parts outside the CDR3, the full variable domain is EAGVAQSPRYKIIEKRQSVAFWCNPISGHATLYWYQQILGQGPKLLIQFQNNGVVDDSQLPKDRFSAERLKGVDSTLKIQPAKLEDSAVYLCASSLSSGSAYNEQFFGPGTRLTVL.

CDR3 nucleotide sequence: TGTGCCAGCAGCTCCAGCGCTATAGCGGGGGCAACCGGGGAGCTGTTTTTT. It codes for CASSSSAIAGATGELFF. This sequence joins TRBV9 and TRBJ2-2; TRBD2 agrees at 9 bases. Germline V gene lookup returns CDR1 SGDLS and CDR2 YYNGEE. The CDR3 is 17 amino acids. V lost 4 bases to trimming and J lost 5 bases; unmatched junction nucleotides: 12.

The chain employs TRBV19 and TRBJ1-1; D gene uncertain. Trimming took 3 bases from V and 3 from J, leaving 17 bases between them. Germline V gives CDR1 LNHDA, CDR2 SQIVND (reference sequence). The CDR3 extends over 16 amino acids. The CDR3 coding sequence is TGTGCCAGTAGTATGCGGACTGTGTTTCCTTACACTGAAGCTTTCTTT. Translating gives CASSMRTVFPYTEAFF. Variable domain in full (rest from reference TRBV19 and TRBJ1-1): DGGITQSPKYLFRKEGQNVTLSCEQNLNHDAMYWYRQDPGQGLRLIYYSQIVNDFQKGDIAEGYSVSREKKESFPLTVTSAQKNPTAFYLCASSMRTVFPYTEAFFGQGTRLTVV.

The CDR3 DNA is TGTGCCAGCAGCAGAGACAGCTCTGGGGCCAACGTCCTGACTTTC. It specifies CASSRDSSGANVLTF. This chain joins TRBV7-8 and TRBJ2-6, with a possible D match to TRBD1 (5 bases). Between the trimmed V and J ends, which lost 5 bases and 0 bases, there was a span of 8 bases. Germline V gene data show CDR1 as SGHVS and CDR2 as FQNEAQ. The CDR3 runs to 15 residues.

In nucleotides, the CDR3 is TGTGCCAGCAGCCAAGTCCTAAAGCGGGACTACAATGAGCAGTTCTTC. Its protein product is CASSQVLKRDYNEQFF. The chain uses TRBV4-2 and TRBJ2-1, with 7 bases identical to TRBD2. V lost 1 base to trimming and J lost 3 bases; unmatched junction nucleotides: 6. This CDR3 spans 16 amino acids. Germline lookup yields CDR1 LGHNA and CDR2 YNFKEQ.

The genes are TRBV6-6 and TRBJ1-6, with D possibly matching TRBD1 (5 bases). The ends were cut back, 2 bases at V and 13 bases at J, with 9 bases in the middle. This CDR3 comprises 12 residues. Germline loops: CDR1 MNHNY, CDR2 SVGAGI (reference sequence). The CDR3 DNA reads TGTGCCAGCAGTTACGGGGGGAACCCCCTCCACTTT. Amino acids: CASSYGGNPLHF.